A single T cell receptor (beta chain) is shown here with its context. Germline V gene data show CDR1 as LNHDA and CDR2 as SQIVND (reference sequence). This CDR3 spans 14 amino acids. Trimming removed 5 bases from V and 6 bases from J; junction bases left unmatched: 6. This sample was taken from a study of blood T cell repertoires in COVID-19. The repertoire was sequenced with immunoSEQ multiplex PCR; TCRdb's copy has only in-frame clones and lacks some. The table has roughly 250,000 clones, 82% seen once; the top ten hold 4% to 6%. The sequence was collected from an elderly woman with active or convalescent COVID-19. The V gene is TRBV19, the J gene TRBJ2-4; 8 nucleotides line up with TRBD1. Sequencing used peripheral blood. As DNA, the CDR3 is TGTGCCAGTAGTTTTGGACAGGGTGGAAACATTCAGTACTTC. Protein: CASSFGQGGNIQYF. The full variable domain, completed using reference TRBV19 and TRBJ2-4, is DGGITQSPKYLFRKEGQNVTLSCEQNLNHDAMYWYRQDPGQGLRLIYYSQIVNDFQKGDIAEGYSVSREKKESFPLTVTSAQKNPTAFYLCASSFGQGGNIQYFGAGTRLSVL.